Listed below are T cell receptor beta chains from one sample, sequenced in a study of blood T cell repertoires in COVID-19. The assay was immunoSEQ multiplex PCR, and TCRdb's table has in-frame clones only and misses some. The sample has about 140,000 clones, 77% seen once; the top ten hold roughly 8.9%. The sequenced sample was peripheral blood. These receptors were obtained from a woman aged 45-60 years with active or convalescent COVID-19. Each CDR3 is given with its conserved first and last residue. D genes are given only for firm matches. Clone sizes are given selectively: once, few, many, or a class where the clone is expanded.

CASSHNRDRGTDTQYF	TGTGCCAGCAGCCATAACCGGGACAGGGGTACAGATACGCAGTATTTT	TRBJ2-3	TRBD1	NA	TRBV4-2
CAISSDRENQPQHF	TGTGCCATCAGTTCGGACAGGGAGAATCAGCCCCAGCATTTT	TRBJ1-5	TRBD1	NA	TRBV10-3
CASTVGPDPNQPQHF	TGTGCCAGCACCGTGGGGCCCGACCCCAATCAGCCCCAGCATTTT	TRBJ1-5	NA	NA	TRBV5-4
CASSVGTANEKLFF	TGTGCCAGCAGCGTAGGAACAGCAAATGAAAAACTGTTTTTT	TRBJ1-4	NA	NA	TRBV9
CSASLGQGAYGYTF	TGCAGTGCTAGTTTGGGACAGGGGGCCTATGGCTACACCTTC	TRBJ1-2	TRBD1	NA	TRBV20-1
CASTRRTSGISNEQFF	TGTGCCAGCACTCGTCGGACTAGCGGGATCAGCAATGAGCAGTTCTTC	TRBJ2-1	TRBD2	NA	TRBV28
CAWRRNTEAFF	TGTGCCTGGAGGAGGAACACTGAAGCTTTCTTT	TRBJ1-1	NA	few	TRBV30
CASSESTEMNTEAFF	TGTGCCAGCAGTGAGTCGACAGAGATGAACACTGAAGCTTTCTTT	TRBJ1-1	NA	few	TRBV6-1
CASRRTSGRNEQFF	TGTGCCAGCAGGCGGACTAGCGGGAGAAATGAGCAGTTCTTC	TRBJ2-1	TRBD2	NA	TRBV6-5
CASSSLLATDTQYF	TGCGCCAGCAGCTCCCTGCTAGCGACAGATACGCAGTATTTT	TRBJ2-3	NA	NA	TRBV5-1
CASSQDAGLYYEQYF	TGCGCCAGCAGCCAAGACGCGGGGTTGTACTACGAGCAGTACTTC	TRBJ2-7	NA	once	TRBV4-1
CASSRTGQGFGSPLHF	TGCGCCAGCAGCCGGACGGGACAGGGATTCGGTTCACCCCTCCACTTT	TRBJ1-6	TRBD1	NA	TRBV4-3
CASSPPQGAHETQYF	TGTGCCAGCAGTCCCCCTCAGGGGGCCCACGAGACCCAGTACTTC	TRBJ2-5	TRBD1	once	TRBV6-6
CASSSSPNYQPQHF	TGTGCCAGCAGTTCTAGTCCTAATTATCAGCCCCAGCATTTT	TRBJ1-5	NA	NA	TRBV2
CASSQEGGQTGQPQHF	TGTGCCAGCAGCCAAGAGGGTGGACAGACGGGTCAGCCCCAGCATTTT	TRBJ1-5	NA	NA	TRBV14
CASSSIFGQGSTEAFF	TGTGCCAGCAGCTCTATTTTCGGACAGGGGAGCACTGAAGCTTTCTTT	TRBJ1-1	TRBD1	NA	TRBV28
CAISESGGTGNQPQHF	TGTGCCATCAGTGAGTCAGGGGGCACCGGCAATCAGCCCCAGCATTTT	TRBJ1-5	TRBD1	NA	TRBV10-3
CASSSATSGSTDTQYF	TGTGCCAGCAGCTCTGCAACTAGCGGGAGTACAGATACGCAGTATTTT	TRBJ2-3	TRBD2	NA	TRBV7-3
CASSPLAGGRRTDTQYF	TGTGCCAGCAGCCCTCTAGCGGGGGGGCGGAGAACAGATACGCAGTATTTT	TRBJ2-3	TRBD2	once	TRBV7-6
CSGTSRQNTGELFF	TGCAGCGGAACTAGCAGACAGAACACCGGGGAGCTGTTTTTT	TRBJ2-2	NA	few	TRBV29-1
CASNWWGQPSRGTEAFF	TGTGCCAGCAATTGGTGGGGGCAGCCTTCCCGGGGCACTGAAGCTTTCTTT	TRBJ1-1	NA	many	TRBV28
CASSLKTDKNTEAFF	TGCGCCAGCAGCCTGAAGACAGATAAGAACACTGAAGCTTTCTTT	TRBJ1-1	NA	once	TRBV4-1
CASSIDRAETQYF	TGTGCCAGCAGCATTGACAGGGCCGAGACCCAGTACTTC	TRBJ2-5	TRBD1	NA	TRBV7-9
CASSKGLAGARWRSYNEQFF	TGTGCCAGTAGTAAGGGACTAGCGGGGGCACGGTGGAGGTCCTACAATGAGCAGTTCTTC	TRBJ2-1	TRBD2	NA	TRBV19
CSVGGGEATEAFF	TGCAGCGTGGGAGGTGGGGAGGCCACTGAAGCTTTCTTT	TRBJ1-1	NA	NA	TRBV29-1
CAWGQGAGSPLHF	TGTGCCTGGGGACAGGGGGCGGGTTCACCCCTCCACTTT	TRBJ1-6	TRBD1	NA	TRBV30
CAWSNGLSGNTIYF	TGTGCCTGGAGTAACGGGTTGTCAGGAAACACCATATATTTT	TRBJ1-3	NA	once	TRBV30
CSASEGGAYNEQFF	TGCAGTGCTAGTGAGGGGGGGGCGTACAATGAGCAGTTCTTC	TRBJ2-1	NA	NA	TRBV20-1
CSASTGGADGYTF	TGCAGTGCTAGTACGGGGGGCGCTGATGGCTACACCTTC	TRBJ1-2	NA	NA	TRBV20-1
CASSPLPSGATDTQYF	TGTGCCAGCAGCCCCCTCCCTAGCGGGGCCACAGATACGCAGTATTTT	TRBJ2-3	TRBD2	NA	TRBV11-2
CASSFAGRNSPLHF	TGTGCCAGCAGCTTCGCAGGGCGGAATTCACCCCTCCACTTT	TRBJ1-6	NA	NA	TRBV13
CASRRGGDEQFF	TGTGCCAGTCGTCGCGGGGGCGATGAGCAGTTCTTC	TRBJ2-1	NA	NA	TRBV19
CAWYLRDSPPYGYTF	TGTGCCTGGTACCTCCGGGACAGCCCACCCTATGGCTACACCTTC	TRBJ1-2	TRBD1	NA	TRBV30
CATSTRLAGANEQFF	TGTGCCACCAGCACCCGACTAGCGGGAGCCAATGAGCAGTTCTTC	TRBJ2-1	TRBD2	NA	TRBV15
CASSDTGTRNEKLFF	TGTGCCAGCAGTGATACGGGGACAAGGAATGAAAAACTGTTTTTT	TRBJ1-4	NA	NA	TRBV2
CASSLEGVTPGNTIYF	TGTGCCAGCAGCTTAGAGGGGGTAACGCCTGGAAACACCATATATTTT	TRBJ1-3	NA	few	TRBV7-9
CASSQDPGLAGVGYQETQYF	TGTGCCAGCAGCCAAGATCCGGGGCTAGCGGGGGTCGGCTACCAAGAGACCCAGTACTTC	TRBJ2-5	TRBD2	once	TRBV3-1/TRBV3-2
CASSTRADTQYF	TGTGCCAGCAGCACGCGGGCAGATACGCAGTATTTT	TRBJ2-3	NA	NA	TRBV7-2
CASKESGGNSYEQYF	TGCGCCAGCAAGGAAAGTGGGGGCAACTCCTACGAGCAGTACTTC	TRBJ2-7	NA	NA	TRBV23-1
CASSPHSGGYQFF	TGTGCCAGCAGCCCCCATAGCGGGGGATATCAGTTCTTC	TRBJ2-1	TRBD2	NA	TRBV7-3
CASSFTGATNYGYTF	TGTGCCAGCAGTTTTACAGGGGCGACTAACTATGGCTACACCTTC	TRBJ1-2	TRBD1	NA	TRBV6-6